This T cell receptor (beta chain) is drawn from a study of blood T cells in healthy people across ages. Notes on the study in general: Investigators treated diversity estimates from one million T cells as underestimates. Roughly linearly, TCR beta diversity per million T cells fell as age increased.

The ends were cut back, 9 bases at V and 9 bases at J, with 18 bases in the middle. The CDR3 contains 13 residues. With respect to this clonotype: Its antigen is still unknown.

Together with a sample-barcoded 5' primer, a J-beta primer mix was included in a second PCR lasting about 7 to 11 cycles. TCRdb independently ran MiXCR on the 5' RACE reads; one entry per CDR3 protein. The sample includes some 1.5 million distinct CDR3 sequences, 35% to 45% of them seen just once. Aged roughly 6 to 90, donors were systemically healthy Caucasians from Russia. The clonotype was recovered from a woman aged 18 to 35 in good health. Sequences were obtained from blood. V is TRBV12-3 or TRBV12-4 and J is TRBJ2-1; D is perhaps TRBD2 (7 bases). The CDR3 bases are TGTGCCAGTCAAGGGGGGGGCAGGGTTGAGCAGTTCTTC. Translation: CASQGGGRVEQFF.